Shown below are 2 T cell receptor beta chains from a single sample sequenced in a study of response to subunit inactivated influenza vaccine. TCRdb passed the RT-PCR reads through MiXCR, listing each CDR3 protein once. The repertoire consists of 150,000 to 200,000 distinct CDR3 sequences, with roughly 12% occurring once and the leading ten covering about 29%. The sample was also linked to a second study, of T cells expressing NK-cell markers. That publication notes: As the method of synthesis, 5'RACE template switching with UMIs yielded TCR beta cDNA.

The specimen was CD8+ T cells sorted from PBMCs, collected approximately 13 days after vaccination. Receptor source: a man aged 45 to 65 who received an inactivated influenza vaccine.

The rearrangement joins TRBV18 to TRBJ2-3, with 10 nucleotides matching TRBD1. The CDR3 runs to 15 residues. CDR1 and CDR2 (germline): KGHSH, LQKENI. With V trimmed by 1 base and J by 6 bases, 4 bases remained unmatched. The CDR3 bases are TGTGCCAGCTCACCACGCGGACAGGGGGTGGATACGCAGTATTTT. Its translation: CASSPRGQGVDTQYF.

This clonotype was counted at least ten times. The chain employs TRBV7-8 and TRBJ2-7, with TRBD1 matching over 8 bases. Germline-derived CDR1 and CDR2 are SGHVS and FQNEAQ. J lost 5 bases, V lost 8 bases, and 8 bases had no gene match. CDR3 length: 13 residues. In DNA form, the CDR3 reads TGTGCCAGCCGGGGACAGGTGCGGGACGAGCAGTACTTC. It codes for CASRGQVRDEQYF.